The 27 T cell receptor beta chains below all came from one sample that was sequenced in a study of early T cells in non-severe SARS-CoV-2 infection. MiXCR, run by TCRdb on the 5' RACE reads, gives a single entry per CDR3 protein. The sample includes around 81,000 distinct CDR3 sequences, 14% to 15% of them seen just once. Material: whole blood. These receptors were obtained from an adult who was a healthcare worker with PCR-confirmed SARS-CoV-2 infection or an uninfected control (not recorded which).

This chain joins TRBV6-5 and TRBJ2-3; D unresolved. This CDR3 region has 11 residues. Germline V CDR1 and CDR2: MNHEY, SVGAGI. The V end was cut by 0 bases, the J end by 5 bases, with 0 bases between. The CDR3 reads CASSYSDTQYF. The CDR3 coding sequence is TGTGCCAGCAGTTACTCAGATACGCAGTATTTT.

The chain couples TRBV10-3 to TRBJ1-1; D not certain. Germline assignment: CDR1 ENHRY and CDR2 SYGVKD. The CDR3 covers 13 residues. Trimming stripped 0 bases from V and 3 bases from J, with 5 bases between. The DNA of the CDR3 is TGTGCCATCAGTGAGTCGCGGGACACTGAAGCTTTCTTT. Translated, it gives CAISESRDTEAFF.

The table lists this clonotype with a few counts. V is TRBV29-1 and J is TRBJ2-2, with TRBD1 matching 11 bases. Germline V gene sequence: CDR1 SQVTM, CDR2 ANQGSEA. V lost 7 bases, J lost 2 bases, and 3 bases stayed unmatched. The CDR3 is 14 residues long. The CDR3 loop reads CSARTGGNTGELFF. The CDR3 DNA reads as TGCAGCGCTAGGACAGGGGGCAACACCGGGGAGCTGTTTTTT.

The chain uses TRBV10-3 and TRBJ2-7; D perhaps matches TRBD1 (6 bases). Germline lookup yields CDR1 ENHRY and CDR2 SYGVKD. The CDR3 is 14 amino acids. V lost 0 bases and J lost 3, with 9 bases in between. CDR3 sequence (DNA): TGTGCCATCAGTGAGTCCACAGGGAGCTACGAGCAGTACTTC. Translation: CAISESTGSYEQYF.

This clonotype has a handful of counts. The chain carries TRBV2 and TRBJ2-4, with 15 bases identical to TRBD2. The CDR3 extends over 17 amino acids. V shed 7 bases and J 0 bases; nucleotides not matched to a gene: 4. Germline CDR1 and CDR2: SNHLY and FYNNEI. The CDR3 reads CASMGLAGGIAKNIQYF. CDR3 in DNA: TGTGCCAGCATGGGACTAGCGGGGGGAATAGCCAAAAACATTCAGTACTTC.

The J gene is TRBJ1-4, the V gene TRBV3-1; D unresolved. The CDR3 totals 18 residues. Per germline, CDR1 LGHDT and CDR2 YNNKEL (reference sequence). The ends were cut back, 0 bases at V and 0 bases at J, with 14 bases in the middle. The CDR3, as DNA: TGTGCCAGCAGCCAAGATGGAGGGAACATTGCAACTAATGAAAAACTGTTTTTT. The encoded protein is CASSQDGGNIATNEKLFF.

This chain uses TRBV29-1 with TRBJ1-5; 8 bases are a match to TRBD1. V was clipped by 6 bases and J by 2 bases; unmatched bases: 3. Germline CDR1 SQVTM, CDR2 ANQGSEA. This CDR3 is built from 13 residues. The CDR3 loop is CSVLDRGNQPQHF. The CDR3 DNA reads TGCAGCGTCTTGGACAGGGGCAATCAGCCCCAGCATTTT.

The chain employs TRBV3-1 and TRBJ1-1; D call uncertain. This CDR3 is 12 amino acids long. Between the trimmed V and J ends, which lost 4 bases and 11 bases, there was a span of 14 bases. Per the germline V gene, CDR1 is LGHDT and CDR2 is YNNKEL (reference sequence). The CDR3 here is CASSRNQARAFF. CDR3 sequence (DNA): TGTGCCAGCAGCCGAAACCAAGCGAGGGCTTTCTTT. Based on the CDR3 plus reference TRBV3-1 and TRBJ1-1, the full variable domain is DTAVSQTPKYLVTQMGNDKSIKCEQNLGHDTMYWYKQDSKKFLKIMFSYNNKELIINETVPNRFSPKSPDKAHLNLHINSLELGDSAVYFCASSRNQARAFFGQGTRLTVV.

Ten or more counts support this clonotype. The chain links TRBV20-1 to TRBJ1-4; 8 bases align to TRBD1. From germline, CDR1 is DFQATT and CDR2 SNEGSKA (reference sequence). CDR3 size: 17 residues. The junction had 9 bases not matched to a gene; V was cut back by 3 bases and J by 0 bases. This CDR3 reads CSASRAGGPTTNEKLFF. The CDR3 nucleotides read TGCAGTGCTAGTCGGGCAGGGGGCCCGACAACTAATGAAAAACTGTTTTTT.

The chain joins TRBV24-1 to TRBJ2-7; D is possibly TRBD1 or TRBD2 (5 bases each). Trimming removed 9 bases at V and 2 bases at J, with 28 bases between. CDR1 and CDR2 from the germline V gene are KGHDR and SFDVKD. This CDR3 is built from 18 residues. The CDR3 nucleotides are TGTGCCACCGCATTATCCCGATCCCGGGACGGAAGAACCTACGAGCAGTACTTC. Its protein product is CATALSRSRDGRTYEQYF.

This clonotype was observed a handful of times. The V gene is TRBV21-1, the J gene TRBJ2-4; no check of the table's D call, TRBD1, against the DNA was made. TRBV21-1 is tagged as a pseudogene. The CDR3 is 14 residues long. CDR3 DNA: TGTGCCAGCAGCAATGGGGACAGGTCTAACATTCAGTACTTC. It specifies CASSNGDRSNIQYF.

This clonotype was seen only a few times. This chain joins TRBV25-1 and TRBJ2-7; weak D call: TRBD1 (7 bases). V lost 10 bases and J lost 0, with 13 bases in between. The CDR3 spans 13 residues. From germline, CDR1 is MGHDK and CDR2 SYGVNS. The CDR3 is CATQGDSSYEQYF. The CDR3 DNA reads TGTGCCACCCAGGGGGACTCCTCCTACGAGCAGTACTTC.

In this sample, this clonotype turned up a few times. V usage is TRBV27 and J usage is TRBJ2-1; no definite D call. Germline loops: CDR1 MNHEY, CDR2 SMNVEV (reference sequence). The CDR3 is 16 residues long. Trimming removed 5 bases at V and 5 bases at J, with 19 bases between. In DNA, the CDR3 is TGTGCCAGCAGTACACTACCAAGCAAATCACACAATGAGCAGTTCTTC. It translates to CASSTLPSKSHNEQFF.

This clonotype has a count of ten or more. The CDR3 sequence is CASSHPSTELNTEAFF. CDR3 DNA: TGTGCCAGCAGTCACCCTTCGACAGAACTTAACACTGAAGCTTTCTTT. The chain employs TRBV5-5 and TRBJ1-1; maybe TRBD1 (5 bases). The V gene lost 5 bases and the J gene lost 2 bases, with 19 bases spanning the gap. There are 16 residues in the CDR3. In germline, CDR1 is SGHKS, CDR2 YYEKEE (reference sequence).

The CDR3 region is CASSQALNTEAFF. CDR3 DNA: TGTGCCAGCAGCCAAGCTTTGAACACTGAAGCTTTCTTT. The chain is built from TRBV14 and TRBJ1-1; D is ambiguous. CDR3 length: 13 residues. The germline CDR1 and CDR2 sequences are SGHDN and FVKESK. Between the trimmed V and J ends, which lost 1 base and 0 bases, there was a span of 3 bases.

This clonotype was counted a single time. This CDR3 is CASSKDSSNQPQHF. In nucleotides, the CDR3 is TGTGCCAGCAGCAAGGACAGCAGCAATCAGCCCCAGCATTTT. This chain uses TRBV7-6 with TRBJ1-5; perhaps TRBD1 as D (6 bases). The CDR3 has 14 amino acids. Between the trimmed V and J ends, which lost 5 bases and 1 base, there was a span of 9 bases. Germline lookup yields CDR1 SGHVS and CDR2 FNYEAQ.

This chain links TRBV11-1 with TRBJ2-5; 9 bases fit TRBD1. In germline, CDR1 is SGHAT, CDR2 FQDESV (reference sequence). This CDR3 comprises 14 residues. After removal of 5 bases from V and 3 bases from J, the junction contained 4 bases not matched to a gene. DNA for the CDR3: TGTGCCAGCAGCCCGGGACAGGGCGAAGAGACCCAGTACTTC. This sequence encodes CASSPGQGEETQYF.

This clonotype came up many times. The CDR3 reads CAWSVLGGQYNEQFF. The CDR3 nucleotides are TGTGCCTGGAGTGTGTTGGGGGGCCAATACAATGAGCAGTTCTTC. This chain connects TRBV30 to TRBJ2-1; D might be TRBD1 or TRBD2, each matching 6 bases. CDR3 length equals 15 residues. Germline values: CDR1 GTSNPN, CDR2 SVGIG (reference sequence). V lost 0 bases to trimming and J lost 4 bases, with 13 bases between them. The whole variable domain, remainder taken from reference TRBV30 and TRBJ2-1, is SQTIHQWPATLVQPVGSPLSLECTVEGTSNPNLYWYRQAAGRGLQLLFYSVGIGQISSEVPQNLSASRPQDRQFILSSKKLLLSDSGFYLCAWSVLGGQYNEQFFGPGTRLTVL.

This chain connects TRBV5-1 to TRBJ2-7, with D unclear. The germline V gene encodes CDR1 SGHRS and CDR2 YFSETQ. This CDR3 region has 14 residues. V lost 0 bases to trimming and J lost 3 bases, with 10 bases between them. The CDR3 DNA is TGCGCCAGCAGCTTGGGGTTCGCCGGCTACGAGCAGTACTTC. Encoded protein: CASSLGFAGYEQYF.

This clonotype came up a few times. V and J are TRBV24-1 and TRBJ1-3; 7 nucleotides agree with TRBD1. There are 14 residues in the CDR3. Germline values: CDR1 KGHDR, CDR2 SFDVKD. The CDR3 bases are TGTGCAAACCAGTCAGGGGGAAGTGGAAACACCATATATTTT. Translating it yields CANQSGGSGNTIYF.

The CDR3 nucleotides read TGCAGCGCCCTCAACTCCTACGAGCAGTACTTC. It encodes CSALNSYEQYF. The chain employs TRBV29-1 and TRBJ2-7; D remains unclear. Germline V gene sequence: CDR1 SQVTM, CDR2 ANQGSEA. This CDR3 is 11 amino acids long. V was shortened by 7 bases and J by 0 bases, with 7 bases between the two germline ends.

The chain joins TRBV7-2 to TRBJ2-5; 11 bases line up with TRBD2. The CDR3 loop spans 15 amino acids. The trim removed 5 bases at V and 7 bases at J, leaving 9 bases unmatched. Per the germline V gene, CDR1 is SGHTA and CDR2 is FQGNSA. Here the CDR3 reads CASSPLAGGAVTQYF. CDR3 sequence (DNA): TGTGCCAGCAGCCCGCTAGCGGGGGGCGCAGTGACCCAGTACTTC.

This rearrangement joins TRBV7-3 to TRBJ1-1, with D perhaps TRBD1 (6 bases). The germline V gene has CDR1 SGHTA and CDR2 FQGTGA. Trimming pared 5 bases from V and 8 bases from J, leaving 15 bases between. CDR3 length: 13 amino acids. The CDR3 bases are TGTGCCAGCAGCCCATCCCCGGACAGAGAAGCTTTCTTT. As protein: CASSPSPDREAFF.

This clonotype was found many times. The junction differs from germline at one of its ends, possibly a read error. J is TRBJ1-1 and V is TRBV6-2 or TRBV6-3, with D hard to call. The CDR3 is made up of 13 amino acids. Germline V CDR1 and CDR2: MNHEY, SVGEGT. The CDR3 protein is CASLAGLHTEASF. CDR3 coding DNA: TGTGCCAGCCTGGCGGGGTTACATACTGAAGCTTCCTTT.

V is TRBV6-1 and J is TRBJ1-4; no reliable D call. Per the germline V gene, CDR1 is MNHNS and CDR2 is SASEGT. CDR3 length: 14 residues. V lost 2 bases to trimming and J lost 0 bases, with 4 bases between them. CDR3 sequence (DNA): TGTGCCAGCAGTGAAAGTGCAACTAATGAAAAACTGTTTTTT. As protein: CASSESATNEKLFF.

On this clonotype: The junction does not match germline at one end; this may be a read error. The rearrangement links TRBV6-1 to TRBJ2-1; 12 bases align to TRBD2. The length of the CDR3 is 14 residues. Germline V gives CDR1 MNHNS, CDR2 SASEGT. This chain's CDR3 is CASSEVRGLAGSIF. The DNA of the CDR3 is TGTGCCAGCAGTGAAGTTAGGGGACTAGCGGGCTCGATCTTC.

This clonotype occurred a few times. V usage is TRBV7-3 and J usage is TRBJ1-2; a weak D match, TRBD1 (6 bases). The CDR3 covers 13 residues. Germline assignment: CDR1 SGHTA and CDR2 FQGTGA. The V gene lost 0 bases and the J gene lost 6 bases, with 8 bases spanning the gap. The DNA of the CDR3 is TGTGCCAGCAGCTTAACACAGGGAAATGGCTACACCTTC. Residues: CASSLTQGNGYTF.